This T cell receptor (beta chain) was captured in a study of blood T cell repertoires in COVID-19. Trimming took off 6 bases at V and 6 bases at J, with 14 bases between the two ends. Germline V gene sequence: CDR1 MNHEY, CDR2 SVGEGT. The CDR3 spans 13 residues. This clone has a single count. As originally analysed: Amplification from reference gene primers served as the basis for estimated nucleated cell counts. Clones were read by immunoSEQ multiplex PCR, and TCRdb kept only the in-frame ones, dropping some. Clone size and V and J calls were adopted from that table, with D and trimming inferred from the DNA. The sample includes tens of thousands of clones, approximately 85% of them seen just once.

J is TRBJ1-2 and V is TRBV6-2 or TRBV6-3, with D tentatively TRBD1 (5 bases). This sequence originates from a man at least 80 years old with acute or convalescent COVID-19. The sequencing input was peripheral blood. The DNA for the CDR3 is TGTGCCAGCAGCCGTTCGACAGACGATGGCTACACCTTC. As protein: CASSRSTDDGYTF.